This is a list of T cell receptor beta chains from one sample in a study of blood T cell repertoires in COVID-19. TCRdb keeps only in-frame clones here, not all; method: immunoSEQ multiplex PCR. The data contain under 400,000 clones, 80% to 90% of them singletons. The sequenced sample consisted of peripheral blood. The receptors shown here come from a woman in her 30s with COVID-19, enrolled during active disease. The CDR3 runs from the conserved cysteine through the conserved F or W. The D gene is left open where the match is weak. The size of a clone is reported for some rows only, either as once, few or many, or as a class for expanded clones.

size	V	J	D	CDR3	DNA
.	TRBV19	TRBJ2-1	.	CASSTTREQFF	TGTGCCAGTAGTACTACTAGAGAGCAGTTCTTC
.	TRBV5-4	TRBJ1-2	.	CASSLDTNYGYTF	TGTGCCAGCAGCTTGGACACGAACTATGGCTACACCTTC
.	TRBV7-3	TRBJ2-1	TRBD1	CASSLMGQPSNEQFF	TGTGCCAGCAGCTTAATGGGACAGCCTTCCAATGAGCAGTTCTTC
.	TRBV5-1	TRBJ1-1	TRBD1	CASSRQGADTEAFF	TGCGCCAGCAGCAGACAGGGGGCGGACACTGAAGCTTTCTTT
once	TRBV15	TRBJ1-6	TRBD1	CATSDRDRGLAYNSPLHF	TGTGCCACCAGCGACCGGGACAGGGGGTTGGCCTATAATTCACCCCTCCACTTT
.	TRBV10-3	TRBJ2-3	.	CAISESTGVGTDTQYF	TGTGCCATCAGTGAGTCGACGGGAGTGGGTACAGATACGCAGTATTTT
.	TRBV7-2	TRBJ2-3	TRBD2	CASSLGAGVYADTQYF	TGTGCCAGCAGCCTCGGGGCGGGAGTATATGCAGATACGCAGTATTTT
.	TRBV28	TRBJ2-7	TRBD2	CASSPSGLAGGYEIYEQYF	TGTGCCAGCAGTCCCTCGGGACTAGCGGGAGGATACGAAATCTACGAGCAGTACTTC
.	TRBV6-5	TRBJ2-1	.	CASSYGGNNEQFF	TGTGCCAGCAGTTACGGGGGGAACAATGAGCAGTTCTTC
.	TRBV6-4	TRBJ2-7	TRBD1	CASSRGGTGGYEQYF	TGTGCCAGCAGTCGAGGGGGGACAGGAGGATACGAGCAGTACTTC
.	TRBV27	TRBJ1-5	.	CASSLSAGLSNQPQHF	TGTGCCAGCAGTTTATCGGCGGGTCTTAGCAATCAGCCCCAGCATTTT
.	TRBV11-2	TRBJ2-3	.	CASSLGSTRTDTQYF	TGTGCCAGCAGCTTAGGGAGTACCCGCACAGATACGCAGTATTTT
.	TRBV6-2/TRBV6-3	TRBJ2-3	.	CASSSYGDTQYF	TGTGCCAGCAGTTCCTATGGAGATACGCAGTATTTT
once	TRBV18	TRBJ2-7	TRBD1	CASGQEGHEQYF	TGTGCCTCGGGACAGGAGGGCCACGAGCAGTACTTC
.	TRBV19	TRBJ2-1	.	CASSIFRGRNEQFF	TGTGCCAGTAGTATATTCAGGGGACGAAATGAGCAGTTCTTC
.	TRBV2	TRBJ2-7	.	CASLGGGSYEQYF	TGTGCCAGCCTAGGGGGGGGGTCCTACGAGCAGTACTTC
.	TRBV2	TRBJ2-3	TRBD2	CAKPSGSGVDTQYF	TGTGCCAAACCCAGCGGGAGTGGCGTAGATACGCAGTATTTT
.	TRBV5-1	TRBJ1-2	.	CASSLAAGSHGYTF	TGCGCCAGCAGCTTGGCGGCAGGGTCCCATGGCTACACCTTC
.	TRBV30	TRBJ1-1	.	CAWSVSDTEAFF	TGTGCCTGGAGTGTCTCGGACACTGAAGCTTTCTTT
.	TRBV2	TRBJ2-7	TRBD2	CASRETSGSFDEQYF	TGTGCCAGCAGGGAAACTAGCGGGAGTTTTGACGAGCAGTACTTC
.	TRBV15	TRBJ2-1	.	CATSSRVGDRHNEQFF	TGTGCCACCAGCAGTCGAGTTGGAGACAGGCACAATGAGCAGTTCTTC
.	TRBV3-1/TRBV3-2	TRBJ2-7	TRBD1	CASSRGITQGSVYEQYF	TGTGCCAGCAGCCGAGGAATAACACAGGGGTCTGTCTACGAGCAGTACTTC
.	TRBV9	TRBJ2-1	.	CASSPPPTGDEQFF	TGTGCCAGCAGCCCCCCCCCGACGGGGGACGAGCAGTTCTTC
.	TRBV6-1	TRBJ2-1	.	CASSDGSLGRGAEQFF	TGTGCCAGCAGTGACGGCAGCCTAGGCCGGGGGGCTGAGCAGTTCTTC
once	TRBV5-1	TRBJ2-1	.	CASSETWGVSYNEQFF	TGCGCCAGCAGCGAGACCTGGGGCGTCTCCTACAATGAGCAGTTCTTC
.	TRBV30	TRBJ1-4	.	CAWSVAGKLFF	TGTGCCTGGAGTGTTGCGGGAAAACTGTTTTTT
.	TRBV9	TRBJ2-7	.	CASSVQVAGYEQYF	TGTGCCAGCAGCGTACAAGTCGCCGGGTACGAGCAGTACTTC
.	TRBV21-1	TRBJ2-2	.	CASVQGTAGELFF	TGTGCCAGCGTCCAGGGTACAGCCGGGGAGCTGTTTTTT
.	TRBV28	TRBJ2-7	.	CAAGDTSYEQYF	TGTGCCGCCGGGGACACCTCCTACGAGCAGTACTTC
.	TRBV2	TRBJ2-1	.	CASRLTASSYNEQFF	TGTGCCAGCCGCTTAACAGCAAGCTCCTACAATGAGCAGTTCTTC
.	TRBV30	TRBJ1-6	TRBD1	CAWSVSSGGRSPLHF	TGTGCCTGGAGTGTATCCTCAGGGGGACGTTCACCCCTCCACTTT
.	TRBV14	TRBJ2-1	TRBD2	CASSRLAGSDEQFF	TGTGCCAGCAGCCGACTAGCGGGGTCCGATGAGCAGTTCTTC
.	TRBV12-5	TRBJ2-7	TRBD1	CASGLGPLTGFVYEQYF	TGTGCTAGTGGTTTAGGGCCCTTGACAGGGTTCGTCTACGAGCAGTACTTC
.	TRBV14	TRBJ1-6	TRBD1	CASSPWDRGNSPLHF	TGTGCCAGCAGTCCCTGGGACAGGGGGAATTCACCCCTCCACTTT
.	TRBV7-3	TRBJ2-2	TRBD2	CASSDRAAGANTGELFF	TGTGCCAGCAGCGACCGGGCGGCGGGAGCGAACACCGGGGAGCTGTTTTTT
.	TRBV5-4	TRBJ2-3	.	CASSLLRSTDTQYF	TGTGCCAGCAGCTTGCTGCGGAGCACAGATACGCAGTATTTT
.	TRBV5-8	TRBJ2-5	.	CASSSLGTERTQYF	TGTGCCAGCAGCTCCCTCGGGACTGAACGGACCCAGTACTTC
.	TRBV5-1	TRBJ2-7	.	CASSLVFGGKTYEQYF	TGCGCCAGCAGCTTGGTATTCGGGGGTAAAACCTACGAGCAGTACTTC
.	TRBV2	TRBJ2-3	TRBD1	CATEGQDSNGDTQYF	TGTGCCACCGAGGGACAGGACTCAAATGGGGATACGCAGTATTTT
.	TRBV5-1	TRBJ2-3	.	CASSLRDRRTTDTQYF	TGCGCCAGCAGCCTGCGGGACCGCAGGACCACAGATACGCAGTATTTT
.	TRBV28	TRBJ1-6	TRBD1	CASSFLTGGNSPLHF	TGTGCCAGCAGTTTTCTGACAGGGGGAAATTCACCCCTCCACTTT
.	TRBV28	TRBJ2-1	TRBD2	CASRLAGETRSYNEQFF	TGTGCCAGCAGGCTAGCGGGGGAAACCCGCTCCTACAATGAGCAGTTCTTC
.	TRBV12-2	TRBJ2-3	.	CASRLEMGTSGRRADTQYF	TGTGCAAGTCGCTTAGAGATGGGGACTAGCGGGAGGAGAGCAGATACGCAGTATTTT
.	TRBV2	TRBJ2-3	TRBD1	CATLTGDSTDTQYF	TGTGCCACCCTGACAGGGGACAGCACAGATACGCAGTATTTT
.	TRBV18	TRBJ1-1	.	CASSHGDTEAFF	TGTGCCAGCTCACATGGAGACACTGAAGCTTTCTTT